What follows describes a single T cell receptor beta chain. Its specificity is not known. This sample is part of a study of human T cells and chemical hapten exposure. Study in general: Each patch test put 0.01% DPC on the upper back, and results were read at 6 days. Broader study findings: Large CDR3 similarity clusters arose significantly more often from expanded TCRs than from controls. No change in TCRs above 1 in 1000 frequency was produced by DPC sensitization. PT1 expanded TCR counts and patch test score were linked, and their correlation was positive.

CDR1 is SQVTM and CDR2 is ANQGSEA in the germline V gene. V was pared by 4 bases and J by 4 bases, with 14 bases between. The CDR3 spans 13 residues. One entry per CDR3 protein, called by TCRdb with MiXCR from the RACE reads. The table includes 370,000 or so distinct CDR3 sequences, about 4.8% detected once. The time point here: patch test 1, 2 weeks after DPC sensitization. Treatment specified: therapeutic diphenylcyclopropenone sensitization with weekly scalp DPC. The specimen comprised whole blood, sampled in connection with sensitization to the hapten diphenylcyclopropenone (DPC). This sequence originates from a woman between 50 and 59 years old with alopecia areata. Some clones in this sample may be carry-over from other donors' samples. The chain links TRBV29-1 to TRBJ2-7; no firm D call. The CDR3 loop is CSVVDGRGYEQYF. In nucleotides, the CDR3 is TGCAGCGTTGTCGACGGCCGTGGGTACGAGCAGTACTTC.